This is a list of T cell receptor beta chains from one sample in a study of cytomegalovirus exposure and HLA in healthy donors. Using immunoSEQ multiplex PCR, the repertoire was profiled, and TCRdb retains in-frame clones only, with some absent. The sample has under 95,000 clones; 75% are singletons. Material: PBMCs. These receptor sequences come from a man aged 35-49 years in good health and CMV-seronegative. Each CDR3 is given with its conserved first and last residue. Each record gives: D gene, J gene, V gene, clone size, CDR3 protein, CDR3 DNA. A D gene is named only where the DNA matches it firmly. Clone size is given for some rows only: seen once, a few or many times, or a class if the clone is expanded.

D: TRBD2
J: TRBJ2-7
V: TRBV6-5
size: NA
CDR3: CASTGLAVYEQYF
DNA: TGTGCCAGCACGGGACTAGCAGTCTACGAGCAGTACTTC

D: TRBD1
J: TRBJ2-7
V: TRBV6-5
size: few
CDR3: CASSDRVGSYEQYF
DNA: TGTGCCAGCAGTGACAGGGTAGGGTCCTACGAGCAGTACTTC

D: TRBD2
J: TRBJ2-7
V: TRBV6-4
size: NA
CDR3: CASSRLAGREQYF
DNA: TGTGCCAGCAGTCGGTTAGCGGGAAGGGAGCAGTACTTC

D: NA
J: TRBJ2-2
V: TRBV5-1
size: NA
CDR3: CASSPGLQGGAGELFF
DNA: TGCGCCAGCAGCCCGGGACTCCAAGGTGGGGCCGGGGAGCTGTTTTTT

D: NA
J: TRBJ1-1
V: TRBV5-1
size: NA
CDR3: CASSGTTGNTEAFF
DNA: TGCGCCAGCAGCGGCACGACAGGGAACACTGAAGCTTTCTTT

D: NA
J: TRBJ2-7
V: TRBV30
size: NA
CDR3: CAWSGASNRALDEQYF
DNA: TGTGCCTGGAGTGGGGCCTCGAACAGGGCCTTGGACGAGCAGTACTTC

D: NA
J: TRBJ1-1
V: TRBV11-2
size: NA
CDR3: CASMRGQLTEAFF
DNA: TGTGCCAGCATGCGCGGACAGCTTACTGAAGCTTTCTTT

D: NA
J: TRBJ2-7
V: TRBV25-1
size: NA
CDR3: CASSAGTGAYEQYF
DNA: TGTGCCAGCAGTGCAGGGACTGGCGCCTACGAGCAGTACTTC

D: NA
J: TRBJ1-1
V: TRBV7-9
size: NA
CDR3: CASQPGGGEAFF
DNA: TGTGCCAGCCAACCGGGAGGTGGTGAAGCTTTCTTT

D: NA
J: TRBJ1-1
V: TRBV9
size: NA
CDR3: CASSASDKTGPNTEAFF
DNA: TGTGCCAGCAGCGCCTCAGACAAGACAGGACCGAACACTGAAGCTTTCTTT

D: NA
J: TRBJ1-2
V: TRBV6-5
size: NA
CDR3: CASSYAGGPANYGYTF
DNA: TGTGCCAGCAGTTACGCTGGAGGGCCAGCTAACTATGGCTACACCTTC

D: NA
J: TRBJ1-1
V: TRBV7-9
size: few
CDR3: CASSHDGTEAFF
DNA: TGTGCCAGCAGCCATGACGGGACTGAAGCTTTCTTT

D: NA
J: TRBJ1-1
V: TRBV29-1
size: once
CDR3: CSARTWAGTEAFF
DNA: TGCAGCGCCCGAACGTGGGCAGGCACTGAAGCTTTCTTT

D: TRBD1
J: TRBJ1-3
V: TRBV6-5
size: once
CDR3: CASSDTGGSGNTIYF
DNA: TGTGCCAGCAGCGATACAGGGGGCTCTGGAAACACCATATATTTT

D: NA
J: TRBJ1-1
V: TRBV5-1
size: NA
CDR3: CASSLGGVRTEAFF
DNA: TGCGCCAGCAGCTTGGGCGGCGTTCGGACTGAAGCTTTCTTT

D: NA
J: TRBJ1-5
V: TRBV7-2
size: NA
CDR3: CASSPYLEGPQHF
DNA: TGTGCCAGCAGCCCATACTTGGAGGGGCCCCAGCATTTT